The 29 T cell receptor beta chains reported below all come from one sample, sequenced in a study of CD8+CD57+ T cells in acquired aplastic anemia. Sequencing involved patients with CD8+CD57+ cell expansion previously shown by flow cytometry. The study profiled TCR beta VDJ and CDR3 using genomic DNA as template. Via MiXCR, TCRdb re-called the reads, giving one row per CDR3 protein. The sample records over 150,000 distinct CDR3 sequences, about two thirds being singletons. The source material was sorted CD4+, CD8+, or CD8+CD57+ T cells (not recorded which) from PBMCs. These receptor sequences come from a human donor with aplastic anemia.

This clonotype came up a few times. The chain combines TRBV20-1 with TRBJ1-1, with no clear D. The CDR3 runs 14 residues. CDR1 and CDR2 (germline): DFQATT, SNEGSKA (reference sequence). Trimming stripped 0 bases from V and 4 bases from J, with 12 bases between. This CDR3 is CSARDLSRATEAFF. The DNA of the CDR3 is TGCAGTGCTAGAGATTTGTCACGGGCCACTGAAGCTTTCTTT.

This clonotype occurred once. This CDR3 reads CASSLGLASLRGMSYEQYF. DNA of the CDR3: TGCGCCAGCAGCCTGGGACTAGCCTCGTTACGAGGGATGTCCTACGAGCAGTACTTC. The chain uses TRBV5-1 and TRBJ2-7; 9 positions match TRBD2. The CDR3 covers 19 residues. V was pared by 4 bases and J by 1 base, with 18 bases of the junction left unmatched. Germline lookup yields CDR1 SGHRS and CDR2 YFSETQ.

The J gene is TRBJ1-3, the V gene TRBV7-2; D is ambiguous. Trimming left V 2 bases short and J 9 bases short, with 5 bases between. Germline loops: CDR1 SGHTA, CDR2 FQGNSA. This CDR3 is built from 11 residues. CDR3 nucleotide sequence: TGTGCCAGCAGCTTATTGGGCACCATATATTTT. The encoded protein is CASSLLGTIYF.

The chain uses TRBV4-1 and TRBJ2-1; D is perhaps TRBD1 or TRBD2 (6 bases each). The CDR3 spans 15 residues. V was pared by 5 bases and J by 6 bases, with 17 bases between. Germline values: CDR1 MGHRA, CDR2 YSYEKL. The CDR3 reads CASSIGGGLGNEQFF. The CDR3 region has the DNA TGCGCCAGCAGCATAGGAGGGGGGCTTGGCAATGAGCAGTTCTTC.

In its sample, this clonotype was seen once. The gene calls are TRBV19 and TRBJ1-2, with no clear D. V lost 5 bases and J lost 8, with 15 bases in between. This CDR3 is 13 amino acids long. CDR1 is LNHDA, CDR2 SQIVND, per germline (reference sequence). CDR3 bases: TGTGCCAGTAGTGAAGACGCGGGTTTGGGCTACACCTTC. This translates into CASSEDAGLGYTF.

This clonotype was counted only a few times. The J gene is TRBJ2-5, the V gene TRBV27, with a weak D call TRBD2 (5 bases). The CDR3 has 14 amino acids. The germline CDR1 and CDR2 sequences are MNHEY and SMNVEV (reference sequence). The V and J ends lost 3 bases and 4 bases respectively, with 12 bases between them. The CDR3 loop reads CASSLGSFPETQYF. The DNA for the CDR3 is TGTGCCAGCAGTTTGGGGAGCTTTCCAGAGACCCAGTACTTC.

The chain carries TRBV19 and TRBJ2-1, with TRBD1 matching over 7 bases. The CDR3 has 14 amino acids. Germline V gene sequence: CDR1 LNHDA, CDR2 SQIVND (reference sequence). Trimming at V came to 5 bases and at J to 3 bases, leaving 4 bases not matched to a gene. CDR3 amino acids: CASSVGQYYNEQFF. The CDR3 DNA reads as TGTGCCAGTAGTGTGGGACAGTACTACAATGAGCAGTTCTTC.

The genes are TRBV19 and TRBJ2-7; 7 nucleotides align to TRBD1. Per germline, CDR1 LNHDA and CDR2 SQIVND (reference sequence). The V segment lost 3 bases and the J segment 5 bases; nucleotides outside the gene matches: 4. CDR3 size: 13 residues. CDR3: CASSMVDRDEQYF. CDR3 sequence (DNA): TGTGCCAGTAGTATGGTCGACAGGGACGAGCAGTACTTC.

This chain links TRBV10-3 with TRBJ1-1; D is undetermined. This CDR3 is built from 13 residues. V was pared by 2 bases and J by 0 bases, with 4 bases between. In germline, CDR1 is ENHRY, CDR2 SYGVKD. The CDR3 DNA reads as TGTGCCATCAGTGAGCGACTGAACACTGAAGCTTTCTTT. This encodes CAISERLNTEAFF.

Concerning this clonotype: At one of its ends the junction is not consistent with the germline gene, which may arise from a read error. This chain connects TRBV10-3 to TRBJ2-1; D is unresolved. CDR1 and CDR2 from the germline V gene are ENHRY and SYGVKD. This CDR3 contains 14 residues. The CDR3 protein is CATGDTSSYNGQFF. The CDR3 DNA sequence: TGTGCCACTGGGGATACGAGCTCCTACAATGGGCAGTTCTTC.

With regard to this clonotype: It is likely a read error, because the conserved phenylalanine at the end of the CDR3 is missing. The chain is built from TRBV7-6 and TRBJ2-1; 8 nucleotides agree with TRBD1. The germline CDR1 and CDR2 sequences are SGHVS and FNYEAQ. The CDR3 is made up of 13 amino acids. J was trimmed by 4 bases and V by 11 bases; bases with no gene match: 7. CDR3 in amino acids: CAVSRGPYNEQFL. CDR3 nucleotides: TGTGCCGTATCCAGGGGGCCATACAATGAGCAGTTCCTC.

The V call is TRBV12-5, the J call TRBJ2-1; TRBD2 matches at 7 bases. The junction had 10 bases not matched to a gene; V was cut back by 3 bases and J by 8 bases. CDR3 length equals 15 residues. In germline, CDR1 is LGHNT, CDR2 FRNRAP. The CDR3, as DNA: TGTGCTAGTGGTTTTGGTCTAGCGGAGGGAGATGAGCAGTTCTTC. It translates to CASGFGLAEGDEQFF.

V usage is TRBV15 and J usage is TRBJ2-5; the match to TRBD2 covers 10 bases. V shed 3 bases and J 3 bases; nucleotides not matched to a gene: 16. This CDR3 contains 19 residues. From germline, CDR1 is LNHNV and CDR2 YYDKDF (reference sequence). In DNA form, the CDR3 reads TGTGCCACCAGCAGTTACCTTTACGCTAGCGGGAGATTAAAAGAGACCCAGTACTTC. Translating gives CATSSYLYASGRLKETQYF. The variable domain in full, completed from reference TRBV15 and TRBJ2-5, reads DAMVIQNPRYQVTQFGKPVTLSCSQTLNHNVMYWYQQKSSQAPKLLFHYYDKDFNNEADTPDNFQSRRPNTSFCFLDIRSPGLGDTAMYLCATSSYLYASGRLKETQYFGPGTRLLVL.

The chain joins TRBV2 to TRBJ2-7; 7 bases are shared with TRBD1. CDR3 length: 14 amino acids. Per germline, CDR1 SNHLY and CDR2 FYNNEI. Losses at the gene ends were 2 bases for V and 5 bases for J; bases not matched to a gene: 6. CDR3 sequence: CASSEMGQFDEQYF. CDR3 nucleotide sequence: TGTGCCAGCAGTGAAATGGGACAGTTCGACGAGCAGTACTTC.

The V call is TRBV20-1, the J call TRBJ1-2; D is undetermined. Trimming removed 5 bases at V and 8 bases at J, with 15 bases between. The germline V gene encodes CDR1 DFQATT and CDR2 SNEGSKA (reference sequence). The CDR3 length is 12 residues. In nucleotides, the CDR3 is TGCAGTGCTGTGACCCAGAGTGGGGGCTACACCTTC. Residues: CSAVTQSGGYTF.

J is TRBJ2-3 and V is TRBV2; D possibly corresponds to TRBD2 (7 bases). Trimming took off 7 bases at V and 6 bases at J, with 20 bases between the two ends. This CDR3 is 15 amino acids long. The germline gives CDR1 SNHLY, CDR2 FYNNEI. CDR3 sequence: CASILGGGASDTQYF. The CDR3 region has the DNA TGTGCCAGCATATTGGGGGGGGGCGCATCGGATACGCAGTATTTT.

This chain joins TRBV9 and TRBJ1-2; TRBD1 is a possible D gene (6 bases). CDR1 is SGDLS, CDR2 YYNGEE, per germline. The V gene lost 7 bases and the J gene lost 8 bases, with 15 bases spanning the gap. CDR3 size: 12 residues. The CDR3 spells CASGGGARGYTF. The CDR3 coding sequence is TGTGCCAGCGGCGGGGGGGCTAGGGGCTACACCTTC.

This rearrangement joins TRBV7-3 to TRBJ2-1, with 8 bases identical to TRBD1. This CDR3 has 14 amino acids. Germline V gives CDR1 SGHTA, CDR2 FQGTGA. V shed 4 bases, J shed 6 bases, and the junction held 5 bases outside the gene matches. The CDR3 coding sequence is TGTGCCAGCAGCTCAATTACAGGGGGCAATGAGCAGTTCTTC. Its translation: CASSSITGGNEQFF.

The V call is TRBV24-1, the J call TRBJ2-3, with D perhaps matching TRBD1 or TRBD2 (5 bases each). The CDR3 has 15 amino acids. The V gene lost 3 bases and the J gene lost 0 bases, with 9 bases spanning the gap. Germline V gene data show CDR1 as KGHDR and CDR2 as SFDVKD. This CDR3 is CATSDVGDSTDTQYF. The CDR3 DNA reads TGTGCCACCAGTGATGTGGGGGACAGCACAGATACGCAGTATTTT.

This clonotype was seen more than once but under ten times. The conserved phenylalanine or tryptophan normally closing the CDR3 is absent here, so this likely arose from a read error. No DNA is shown, since the ends of the CDR3 on it are uncertain; the CDR3 is the one TCRdb lists. V gene TRBV14 combines with J gene TRBJ2-5; the D call of TRBD2 is as the table states it, not checked on the DNA. Germline-derived CDR1 and CDR2 are SGHDN and FVKESK. The CDR3 totals 10 residues, both ends included. CDR3 residues: CASSPLSGTS.

The chain employs TRBV10-3 and TRBJ2-5, with 9 bases that match TRBD1. V gave up 4 bases and J gave up 2 bases; unmatched junction bases: 2. The CDR3 sequence is 14 residues long. The germline CDR1 and CDR2 sequences are ENHRY and SYGVKD. The CDR3 region is CAISVTGGQETQYF. CDR3 coding DNA: TGTGCCATCAGTGTGACAGGGGGGCAAGAGACCCAGTACTTC.

The chain recombines TRBV2 with TRBJ1-4, with a weak D call TRBD1 (6 bases). The germline gives CDR1 SNHLY, CDR2 FYNNEI. The CDR3 is 14 residues long. The ends were cut back, 6 bases at V and 5 bases at J, with 13 bases in the middle. CDR3 bases: TGTGCCAGCAGCGGCAGGGGTATGAATGAAAAACTGTTTTTT. This gives the protein CASSGRGMNEKLFF.

The genes are TRBV5-6 and TRBJ2-6; the D is unclear. CDR1 is SGHDT, CDR2 YYEEEE, per germline. This CDR3 comprises 15 residues. The V end lost 7 bases, the J end lost 4 bases, and 15 bases lay between the germline ends. The CDR3 here is CASVLSGQGANVLTF. Here the CDR3 DNA reads TGTGCCAGCGTCCTTTCCGGGCAAGGGGCCAACGTCCTGACTTTC. Supplemented by reference TRBV5-6 and TRBJ2-6, the full variable domain reads DAGVTQSPTHLIKTRGQQVTLRCSPKSGHDTVSWYQQALGQGPQFIFQYYEEEERQRGNFPDRFSGHQFPNYSSELNVNALLLGDSALYLCASVLSGQGANVLTFGAGSRLTVL.

J is TRBJ2-7 and V is TRBV19; D possibly uses TRBD1 or TRBD2 (5 bases each). Trimming cost V 1 base and J 2 bases, with 9 bases left between them. The germline V gene encodes CDR1 LNHDA and CDR2 SQIVND (reference sequence). The CDR3 is made up of 14 amino acids. CDR3 protein: CASSIGETAYEQYF. The CDR3 DNA is TGTGCCAGTAGTATAGGGGAGACAGCCTACGAGCAGTACTTC.

This chain connects TRBV3-1 to TRBJ2-7; 12 nucleotides agree with TRBD1. Germline assignment: CDR1 LGHDT and CDR2 YNNKEL (reference sequence). V shed 6 bases, J shed 1 base, and the junction held 4 bases outside the gene matches. The CDR3 is 15 amino acids. For the CDR3, the DNA is TGTGCCAGCAGGGGGGGACAGGGGGCTTCCTACGAGCAGTACTTC. Translating it yields CASRGGQGASYEQYF.

V gene TRBV5-4 combines with J gene TRBJ2-7; TRBD1 matches 10 bases. Germline CDR1 reads SGHNT; CDR2 reads YYREEE (reference sequence). The CDR3 loop spans 17 amino acids. The V gene end was trimmed by 2 bases and the J gene end by 0 bases; junction bases not matched to a gene: 8. CDR3 sequence (DNA): TGTGCCAGCAGCTTCGGACCTCGGGACAGGGGCTCCTACGAGCAGTACTTC. The encoded protein is CASSFGPRDRGSYEQYF.

V usage is TRBV6-5 and J usage is TRBJ2-7; D remains unclear. V dropped 3 bases and J dropped 3 bases, with 9 bases sitting between them. The germline CDR1 and CDR2 sequences are MNHEY and SVGAGI. There are 13 residues in the CDR3. The CDR3 DNA reads TGTGCCAGCAGTTATAATCCCGGCTACGAGCAGTACTTC. Its protein product is CASSYNPGYEQYF.

The chain recombines TRBV11-3 with TRBJ1-1; unclear D gene. Trimming took 6 bases from V and 4 from J, leaving 12 bases between them. There are 13 residues in the CDR3. Germline assignment: CDR1 SGHNT and CDR2 YENEEA. The chain's CDR3 is CASSLGRGTEAFF. In DNA, the CDR3 is TGTGCCAGCAGTCTTGGGCGAGGCACTGAAGCTTTCTTT.

The rearrangement joins TRBV7-9 to TRBJ2-3, with 8 bases fitting TRBD2. This CDR3 spans 17 amino acids. J was trimmed by 6 bases and V by 7 bases; bases with no gene match: 18. CDR1 is SEHNR, CDR2 FQNEAQ, per germline (reference sequence). The CDR3 nucleotides are TGTGCCAGCAAACTCTCGCCCCGGGGGGGCCTGAAGGATACGCAGTATTTT. It codes for CASKLSPRGGLKDTQYF.